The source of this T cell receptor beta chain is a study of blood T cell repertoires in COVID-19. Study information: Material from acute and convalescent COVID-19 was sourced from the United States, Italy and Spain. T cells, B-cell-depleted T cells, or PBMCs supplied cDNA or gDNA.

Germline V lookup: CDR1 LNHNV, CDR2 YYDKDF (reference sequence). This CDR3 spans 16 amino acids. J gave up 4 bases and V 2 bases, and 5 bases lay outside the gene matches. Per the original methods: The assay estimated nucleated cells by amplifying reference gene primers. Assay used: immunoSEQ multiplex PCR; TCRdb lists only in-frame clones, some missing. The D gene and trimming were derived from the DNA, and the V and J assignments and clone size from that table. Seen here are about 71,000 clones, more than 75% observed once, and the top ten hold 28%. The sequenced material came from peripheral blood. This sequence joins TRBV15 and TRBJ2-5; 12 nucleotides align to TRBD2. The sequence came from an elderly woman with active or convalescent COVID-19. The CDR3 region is CATSRWLAGGLETQYF. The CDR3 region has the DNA TGTGCCACCAGCAGATGGCTAGCGGGGGGGCTAGAGACCCAGTACTTC.